The clone carrying this T cell receptor beta chain was counted only a few times. No antigen is known for it. CDR1 MNHNS and CDR2 SASEGT come from the germline V gene. CDR3 size: 13 residues. The V gene lost 2 bases and the J gene lost 6 bases, with 8 bases spanning the gap. Sequencing used immunoSEQ multiplex PCR; TCRdb keeps in-frame clones, though not all of them. The sample has under 40,000 clones; roughly 90% are singletons. This specimen belongs to a study of a mutant IDH1 vaccine in newly diagnosed glioma. About the study: Radiotherapy alone preceded vaccination by 4-6 weeks; alternatively, vaccination started with temozolomide cycles.

Study conclusions and caveats: Changes in the top peripheral T cell clonotypes seemingly had no bearing on pseudoprogression.

Time point noted: week 47, end of study. The content of each vaccine dose was 300 ug of mutant IDH1 20-mer peptide, and topical imiquimod accompanied it. The sequenced sample was PBMCs, obtained from a glioma patient whose treatment included an IDH1 peptide vaccine. The V gene is TRBV6-1, the J gene TRBJ1-5; no definite D call. The clonotype originates from a man aged 40-49 years with glioma. CDR3 loop: CASSEQRGQPQHF. CDR3 DNA sequence: TGTGCCAGCAGTGAACAACGGGGTCAGCCCCAGCATTTT.